The clone carrying this T cell receptor (beta chain) showed up just once. This specimen comes from a study of shared clonotypes between healthy human individuals. Study in general: Donor composition was a couple of women and a few men, aged 18 to 49.

CDR1 is SQVTM and CDR2 is ANQGSEA in the germline V gene. The CDR3 runs to 12 residues. With 7 bases removed from V and 1 base from J, the gap between germline ends came to 8 bases. Only in-frame clones appear in the TCRdb table, and some are missing; sequencing was by immunoSEQ multiplex PCR. The sample has about 87,000 clones, roughly 45% seen once. Those who donated were healthy HIV-negative adults, with no recent acute infections or vaccinations reported. The TCR sequence derives from a woman aged 40 to 50 in good health. Some clones in this sample may be carry-over from other donors' samples. The sample was PBMCs. The chain uses TRBV29-1 and TRBJ1-3, with D tentatively TRBD1 (5 bases). CDR3 coding DNA: TGCAGCGCCCGGGGGTCTGGAAACACCATATATTTT. This translates into CSARGSGNTIYF.